This TCR beta chain was captured in a study of brain T cells in children with intractable seizures. General observations from the study: Absence of clones before surgery may stem from lower sequencing depth. Only CDR3 sequence similarity suggested viral specificity, without known HCMV serostatus.

Details on this clone: Its antigen is still unknown.

V was pared by 0 bases and J by 2 bases, with 15 bases between. CDR1 SGDLS and CDR2 YYNGEE come from the germline V gene. The CDR3 covers 16 residues. Time point reported: blood from clinic visit 5 months post-surgery; TSC patient then seizure free. Surgery cases with the highest brain T cell transcript signatures were chosen for sequencing. Pre-surgery treatment included at least one anti-epileptic drug. Repertoires were generated with immunoSEQ multiplex PCR, while TCRdb's copy carries only in-frame clones and drops some. This sample has 300,000 to 400,000 clones, with about 93% found just once. This sequence was found in a boy younger than two with tuberous sclerosis and intractable seizures. Here the sequenced sample was peripheral blood, taken around 5 months after surgery. The chain couples TRBV9 to TRBJ2-7; no clear D. CDR3 nucleotide sequence: TGTGCCAGCAGCGTAGAAGGGCTTCACCCTCCCTACGAGCAGTACTTC. This gives the protein CASSVEGLHPPYEQYF.